This TCR beta chain was identified during a study of identical twins. This clonotype was seen a few times. What it binds is not known. General observations from the study: In drawing conclusions, the study used cross-sectional statistical analysis and did not follow the same donors. Researchers caution that invariant MAIT and iNKT cells could partly confound zero-insertion analyses. Out-of-frame TCR alpha sharing observed in monozygotic twins exceeded model estimates.

TCRdb independently ran MiXCR on the 5' RACE reads; one entry per CDR3 protein. The sample has 700,000 or so distinct CDR3 sequences; under 9% are singletons. The CDR3 length is 14 residues. Germline CDR1 and CDR2: LNHDA and SQIVND (reference sequence). V gave up 1 base and J gave up 3 bases, with 10 bases separating them. The same sample was also studied in work on yellow fever vaccine responses in identical twins.

The sample comprised PBMCs. This receptor was taken from a woman aged 18-35 years in good health. This chain connects TRBV19 to TRBJ2-7; no reliable D call. The CDR3 nucleotides are TGTGCCAGTAGTATAGCGGTAGGCGACTACGAGCAGTACTTC. This codes for CASSIAVGDYEQYF. Complete variable domain (other parts from reference TRBV19 and TRBJ2-7): DGGITQSPKYLFRKEGQNVTLSCEQNLNHDAMYWYRQDPGQGLRLIYYSQIVNDFQKGDIAEGYSVSREKKESFPLTVTSAQKNPTAFYLCASSIAVGDYEQYFGPGTRLTVT.